This is a list of T cell receptor beta chains from one sample in a study of cytomegalovirus exposure and HLA in healthy donors. Clones were sequenced by immunoSEQ multiplex PCR, and TCRdb holds only the in-frame ones, with some missing. The data contain 100,000 to 150,000 clones, 76% of them singletons. The sequenced material came from PBMCs. The receptor set was obtained from a man aged 50 to 59 in good health and CMV-seronegative. Both conserved end residues are part of each CDR3. The D gene is left open where the match is weak. Some rows have no size entry. The others give once, few or many, or a class for an expanded clone.

d_call | j_call | clone_size | v_call | cdr3_aa | cdr3_nt
- | TRBJ2-3 | - | TRBV6-1 | CASSEAKRDTQYF | TGTGCCAGCAGTGAAGCGAAGCGAGATACGCAGTATTTT
- | TRBJ2-1 | - | TRBV5-1 | CASSVVSSYNEQFF | TGCGCCAGCAGCGTCGTTAGTTCCTACAATGAGCAGTTCTTC
TRBD1 | TRBJ1-1 | - | TRBV18 | CASSKGAGTEAFF | TGTGCCAGCTCAAAGGGGGCGGGCACTGAAGCTTTCTTT
TRBD1 | TRBJ2-1 | - | TRBV7-9 | CASTNPGQNFYNEQFF | TGTGCCAGCACCAATCCGGGACAGAATTTCTACAATGAGCAGTTCTTC
- | TRBJ1-2 | few | TRBV7-9 | CASSLWGPYGYTF | TGTGCCAGCAGCTTATGGGGCCCCTATGGCTACACCTTC
- | TRBJ2-7 | - | TRBV30 | CAWSHGDTPYEQYF | TGTGCCTGGAGTCACGGGGACACCCCCTACGAGCAGTACTTC
TRBD2 | TRBJ2-3 | - | TRBV25-1 | CASNRRGSTDTQYF | TGTGCCAGCAACAGGCGGGGGAGCACAGATACGCAGTATTTT
- | TRBJ2-5 | - | TRBV5-6 | CASSLSRFEETQYF | TGTGCCAGCAGCTTGAGTAGATTCGAAGAGACCCAGTACTTC
- | TRBJ1-5 | - | TRBV2 | CASSGEDQPQHF | TGTGCCAGCAGCGGGGAGGATCAGCCCCAGCATTTT
- | TRBJ1-4 | - | TRBV7-8 | CASSFQGGEKLFF | TGTGCCAGCAGCTTTCAGGGAGGCGAAAAACTGTTTTTT
- | TRBJ1-6 | - | TRBV7-2 | CASSRRGTPNNSPLHF | TGTGCCAGCAGCCGCCGAGGGACACCCAATAATTCACCCCTCCACTTT
TRBD1 | TRBJ2-7 | - | TRBV7-6 | CASSLGLRRDRNSYEQYF | TGTGCCAGCAGCTTAGGGTTGCGCCGGGACAGAAACTCCTACGAGCAGTACTTC
TRBD1 | TRBJ1-4 | - | TRBV5-5 | CASSRDRGREKLFF | TGTGCCAGCAGTCGGGACAGGGGGAGGGAAAAACTGTTTTTT
- | TRBJ2-4 | - | TRBV6-1 | CASSSGTRDIQYF | TGTGCCAGCAGTTCCGGGACAAGGGACATTCAGTACTTC
TRBD2 | TRBJ2-3 | - | TRBV2 | CASGERGDVTDTQYF | TGTGCCAGCGGAGAGCGGGGGGACGTCACAGATACGCAGTATTTT
- | TRBJ1-2 | - | TRBV14 | CASSRLGGALGYTF | TGTGCCAGCAGCCGCCTAGGGGGGGCACTGGGCTACACCTTC
TRBD1 | TRBJ2-2 | - | TRBV25-1 | CASLREQGGYTGELFF | TGTGCCAGCCTGAGGGAACAGGGGGGCTACACCGGGGAGCTGTTTTTT
TRBD2 | TRBJ2-3 | few | TRBV30 | CAWGSGVGDTQYF | TGTGCCTGGGGTAGCGGGGTGGGAGATACGCAGTATTTT
- | TRBJ2-3 | few | TRBV7-9 | CASSLAPGVRTDTQYF | TGTGCCAGCAGCTTAGCGCCGGGGGTTCGCACAGATACGCAGTATTTT
- | TRBJ2-1 | - | TRBV28 | CASRLREAAAQDEQFF | TGTGCCAGCAGGCTCAGGGAGGCGGCCGCCCAGGATGAGCAGTTCTTC
- | TRBJ2-1 | - | TRBV7-2 | CASSPRQLRIYNEQFF | TGTGCCAGCAGCCCTAGACAGCTACGAATCTACAATGAGCAGTTCTTC
- | TRBJ2-3 | few | TRBV19 | CASSIAGYTDTQYF | TGTGCCAGTAGTATTGCCGGGTACACAGATACGCAGTATTTT
- | TRBJ1-1 | - | TRBV18 | CASSPRDKNTEAFF | TGTGCCAGCTCACCAAGGGACAAGAACACTGAAGCTTTCTTT
- | TRBJ2-6 | - | TRBV18 | CASSPPLSGAECSGANVLTF | TGTGCCAGCTCACCACCTTTGAGTGGGGCGGAGTGCTCTGGGGCCAACGTCCTGACTTTC
- | TRBJ1-5 | once | TRBV18 | CASSPEGRGNQPQHF | TGTGCCAGCTCACCAGAGGGGAGGGGTAATCAGCCCCAGCATTTT
- | TRBJ2-3 | - | TRBV5-1 | CASSFVPGEDTQYF | TGCGCCAGCAGCTTCGTTCCAGGGGAAGATACGCAGTATTTT
- | TRBJ1-3 | - | TRBV4-3 | CASSPSFATYSGNTIYF | TGCGCCAGCAGCCCCTCCTTTGCCACCTACTCTGGAAACACCATATATTTT
TRBD2 | TRBJ2-3 | - | TRBV5-1 | CASSPRTSGASTDTQYF | TGCGCCAGCAGTCCCAGGACTAGCGGGGCTAGCACAGATACGCAGTATTTT